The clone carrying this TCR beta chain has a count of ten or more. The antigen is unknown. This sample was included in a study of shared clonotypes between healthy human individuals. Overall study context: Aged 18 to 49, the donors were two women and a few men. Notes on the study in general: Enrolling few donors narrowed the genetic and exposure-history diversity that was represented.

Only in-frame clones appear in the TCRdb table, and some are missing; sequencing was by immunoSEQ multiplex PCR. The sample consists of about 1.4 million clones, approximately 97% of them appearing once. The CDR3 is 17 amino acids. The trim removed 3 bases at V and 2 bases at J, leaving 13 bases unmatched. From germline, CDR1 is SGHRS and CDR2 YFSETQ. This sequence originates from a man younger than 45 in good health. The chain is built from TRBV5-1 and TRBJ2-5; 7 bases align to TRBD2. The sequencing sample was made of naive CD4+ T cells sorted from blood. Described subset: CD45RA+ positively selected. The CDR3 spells CASSWGRIGTIQETQYF. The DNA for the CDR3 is TGCGCCAGCAGCTGGGGCCGAATAGGGACTATACAAGAGACCCAGTACTTC.